The source of this T cell receptor (beta chain) is a study of human T cells and chemical hapten exposure. Blood, whole and unfractionated, served as the source for total RNA extraction. V gave up 5 bases and J gave up 4 bases, with 9 bases separating them. The CDR3 runs to 13 residues. TCRdb recomputed calls from the 5' RACE reads with MiXCR, one row per CDR3 protein. This table holds roughly 120,000 distinct CDR3 sequences, 19% found once. The TCR originated in a human donor in good health. The chain is built from TRBV12-3 or TRBV12-4 and TRBJ1-5, with D uncertain. The chain's CDR3 is CASSPGENQPQHF. The CDR3 nucleotides read TGTGCCAGCAGTCCGGGAGAAAATCAGCCCCAGCATTTT.